The source of this TCR beta chain is a study of post-analysis software for immune sequencing data. Study-level background: Included courses were relapsing-remitting and secondary progressive multiple sclerosis; progressive-relapsing multiple sclerosis was also included.

The TCR beta cDNA libraries carried unique molecular identifiers. The authors obtained 400,000 to 600,000 cDNA molecules from approximately 1 to 10 million T cells. TCRdb independently ran MiXCR on the PCR reads; one entry per CDR3 protein. Of 650,000 to 850,000 distinct CDR3 sequences listed, approximately 57% are singletons. The V gene lost 0 bases and the J gene lost 11 bases, with 19 bases spanning the gap. CDR1 SQVTM and CDR2 ANQGSEA come from the germline V gene. CDR3 size: 14 residues. Notes on the study in general: Batch-matched samples strongly co-clustered by F measure. With TRBV5-6, TRBV5-1 and TRBV20-1 included, about 5 TRBV segments were more frequent in patients than in controls. Controls had significantly higher normalized Chao1 diversity than multiple sclerosis patients.

On this clonotype itself: No antigen is known for it.

Sequencing was carried out using blood. The sequence came from a girl aged 5-17 years with multiple sclerosis. The rearrangement uses TRBV29-1 and TRBJ2-5; D may be TRBD1 or TRBD2 (5 bases each). The CDR3 loop reads CSVEDLGLGGEQYF. In DNA form, the CDR3 reads TGCAGCGTTGAAGATCTTGGCCTTGGGGGTGAGCAGTACTTC.